A single T cell receptor beta chain is shown here with its context. Its antigen is undetermined. This sample is drawn from a study of PD-1 blockade in classical Hodgkin lymphoma. V was clipped by 5 bases and J by 0 bases, with 11 bases between them. Per germline, CDR1 SGHTA and CDR2 FQGNSA. This CDR3 has 15 amino acids. Sequenced by immunoSEQ multiplex PCR; TCRdb stores in-frame clones only, minus some. Of about 32,000 clones in the sample, roughly four fifths were seen once. Time point meaning: cycle 4 day 1 (C4D1), after 5 to 7 weeks of nivolumab. Brentuximab vedotin exposure varied among the patients, all of whom had relapsed after autologous stem cell transplantation. Classification of best responses gave complete response, partial response or progressive disease. The study's findings and limits: Baseline diversity was lower in partial responders and progressors than complete responders.

J is TRBJ1-3 and V is TRBV7-2; D may be TRBD1 (6 bases). The sequence was collected from a human donor with classical Hodgkin lymphoma. Specimen: peripheral blood mononuclear cells (PBMCs), collected before the fourth cycle of nivolumab. CDR3 DNA: TGTGCCAGCAGCCCCCGCAGGGGCTCTGGAAACACCATATATTTT. Its protein is CASSPRRGSGNTIYF.